What follows is one T cell receptor beta chain and its context. The data derive from a study of blood T cell repertoires in COVID-19. The table came from immunoSEQ multiplex PCR; TCRdb's copy has only in-frame clones and leaves some out. The repertoire includes more than 250,000 clones, approximately 88% of them detected once, and about 6% sits in the top ten. The CDR3 has 15 residues. Per germline, CDR1 MNHEY and CDR2 SVGEGT. The V and J ends lost 0 bases and 0 bases respectively, with 7 bases between them. This rearrangement joins TRBV6-2 or TRBV6-3 to TRBJ2-3; D not certain. Sequenced sample: peripheral blood. This clonotype was obtained from a man younger than 35 who had recovered from COVID-19. The CDR3 protein is CASSYSGSSTDTQYF. Written as DNA, the CDR3 is TGTGCCAGCAGTTACTCGGGCAGTAGCACAGATACGCAGTATTTT.